These 8 T cell receptor beta chains share one sample of origin, sequenced in a study of cytomegalovirus exposure and HLA in healthy donors. The study ran its PCR with 60 Vbeta and 13 Jbeta primers. The table came from immunoSEQ multiplex PCR; TCRdb's copy has only in-frame clones and leaves some out. Here the sample spans about 140,000 clones, approximately 85% being singletons. Sequencing used PBMCs. These TCRs come from a woman aged 40 to 50 in good health and CMV-seronegative.

The chain uses TRBV27 and TRBJ2-7, with D tentatively TRBD2 (5 bases). This CDR3 comprises 18 residues. CDR1 MNHEY and CDR2 SMNVEV come from the germline V gene (reference sequence). Trimming pared 8 bases from V and 0 bases from J, leaving 26 bases between. Here the CDR3 reads CASPPTGICSNSSYEQYF. The CDR3 nucleotides read TGTGCCAGCCCTCCTACCGGGATCTGTAGTAATAGCTCCTACGAGCAGTACTTC.

The V call is TRBV6-5, the J call TRBJ1-2, with 7 bases that match TRBD1. With V trimmed by 6 bases and J by 3 bases, 4 bases remained unmatched. This CDR3 has 13 residues. Germline CDR1 reads MNHEY; CDR2 reads SVGAGI. This CDR3 is CASSRGQYYGYTF. As DNA, the CDR3 is TGTGCCAGCAGCCGGGGACAGTACTATGGCTACACCTTC.

The chain is built from TRBV6-1 and TRBJ2-5; TRBD1 is a possible D gene (6 bases). The CDR3 sequence is 14 residues long. Between the trimmed V and J ends, which lost 3 bases and 0 bases, there was a span of 8 bases. The germline V gene encodes CDR1 MNHNS and CDR2 SASEGT. CDR3 in DNA: TGTGCCAGCAGTGACGACAGGTACCAAGAGACCCAGTACTTC. Its protein is CASSDDRYQETQYF.

The V and J genes are TRBV30 and TRBJ2-2, with TRBD2 matching 10 bases. V gave up 3 bases and J gave up 2 bases; unmatched junction bases: 3. CDR1 is GTSNPN, CDR2 SVGIG, per germline (reference sequence). The CDR3 consists of 15 residues. The CDR3 DNA follows: TGTGCCTGGAGGGCTAGCGGGGGTAACACCGGGGAGCTGTTTTTT. Its protein product is CAWRASGGNTGELFF. The full variable domain, in which reference TRBV30 and TRBJ2-2 provide the parts outside the CDR3, is SQTIHQWPATLVQPVGSPLSLECTVEGTSNPNLYWYRQAAGRGLQLLFYSVGIGQISSEVPQNLSASRPQDRQFILSSKKLLLSDSGFYLCAWRASGGNTGELFFGEGSRLTVL.

The chain employs TRBV7-9 and TRBJ2-7; 8 bases map to TRBD2. Germline V gives CDR1 SEHNR, CDR2 FQNEAQ (reference sequence). Losses at the gene ends were 5 bases for V and 2 bases for J; bases not matched to a gene: 8. The CDR3 is 15 residues long. In DNA form, the CDR3 reads TGTGCCAGCAGCCCACCGGGAGGGGCCACCTACGAGCAGTACTTC. Protein product: CASSPPGGATYEQYF.

This rearrangement joins TRBV7-8 to TRBJ1-2; 9 positions match TRBD1. Germline loops: CDR1 SGHVS, CDR2 FQNEAQ. There are 16 residues in the CDR3. With 4 bases clipped from V and 6 bases from J, the junction kept 12 bases outside the gene matches. CDR3 loop: CASSSRVLTGGDGYTF. CDR3 coding DNA: TGTGCCAGCAGCTCCCGGGTTTTGACAGGGGGGGATGGCTACACCTTC.

This chain uses TRBV7-9 with TRBJ2-3, with 7 bases aligning to TRBD2. There are 13 residues in the CDR3. The germline CDR1 and CDR2 sequences are SEHNR and FQNEAQ (reference sequence). Trimming took 2 bases from V and 5 from J; bases not matched to a gene: 1. CDR3 DNA sequence: TGTGCCAGCAGCTTATGGGGGGGAGATACGCAGTATTTT. Encoded protein: CASSLWGGDTQYF.

Note on this clone: Its ends do not fully match the called genes, so a read error is possible. The rearrangement links TRBV7-9 to TRBJ1-5; D gene uncertain. The CDR3 extends over 13 amino acids. Germline V gene data show CDR1 as SEHNR and CDR2 as FQNEAQ (reference sequence). The CDR3 spells CSSSLGPNQPQHF. Here the CDR3 DNA reads TGTTCCAGCAGCCTAGGTCCTAATCAGCCCCAGCATTTT.